The T cell receptor beta chain under discussion was sequenced for a study of T cell responses to AZD1222 COVID-19 vaccine. Study results and limitations: After the peak T cell response, and only then, were repertoires sampled. Along spike, vaccine-associated CD4 TCRs were found throughout, with dominance at 160-218 and 743-854. Just five to seven people given AZD1222 tested seropositive at baseline.

Libraries were prepared by immunoSEQ multiplex PCR; TCRdb keeps only in-frame clonotypes and omits some of them. Among under 200,000 clones listed, around 92% were seen once. In the case of this clone: Its cognate antigen is unknown. The same CDR3 can be traced to other DNA sequences in this sample.

This CDR3 is built from 13 residues. Germline CDR1 is MNHEY and CDR2 is SVGAGI. Between the trimmed V and J ends, which lost 2 bases and 4 bases, there was a span of 7 bases. The material was peripheral blood, obtained on day 0 of AZD1222 vaccination. The V call is TRBV6-5, the J call TRBJ2-3; either TRBD1 or TRBD2 may supply D (5 bases each). The sequence derives from an adult in good health. CDR3 nucleotide sequence: TGTGCCAGCAGTTACCGGGGCCCAGATACGCAGTATTTT. It specifies CASSYRGPDTQYF.